Listed below are T cell receptor beta chains from one sample, sequenced in a study of T cells after yellow fever vaccination. TCRdb passed the 5' RACE reads through MiXCR, listing each CDR3 protein once. The profile covers 250,000 or so distinct CDR3 sequences, with more than 3.5% appearing a single time and roughly a fifth taken by the ten largest. Sequenced here: PBMCs, sampled 15 days after the yellow fever booster vaccination. These receptors originate from a man between 18 and 35 years old who received the YFV17D yellow fever vaccine. CDR3s leave out the opening cysteine and the closing phenylalanine or tryptophan. A D gene is named only where the DNA matches it firmly.

CDR3aa	v_gene	j_gene	d_gene
ASSLESGPGYT	TRBV5-4	TRBJ1-2	.
SVWTSGGYTDTQY	TRBV29-1	TRBJ2-3	TRBD2
ASKGQEVTEAF	TRBV5-6	TRBJ1-1	.
ASSDRVKEKLF	TRBV12-3/TRBV12-4	TRBJ1-4	TRBD1
ASSFNRDTDTQY	TRBV5-1	TRBJ2-3	.
ASSLNLRTGASAKNIQY	TRBV7-6	TRBJ2-4	TRBD1
ATSRDEGTRT	TRBV15	TRBJ1-2	.
ASSPPRGVNEQF	TRBV18	TRBJ2-1	TRBD2
ASSLLKNIQY	TRBV12-3/TRBV12-4	TRBJ2-4	.
ASSSSLKRGELF	TRBV5-6	TRBJ2-2	.
ASSTRVGGEETQY	TRBV7-2	TRBJ2-5	TRBD2
ASSPVDSYNEQF	TRBV5-1	TRBJ2-1	.
SASGWGYGYT	TRBV20-1	TRBJ1-2	.
AISVELQEPYGYT	TRBV10-3	TRBJ1-2	.
ASRSGGVSTQY	TRBV28	TRBJ2-5	.
ASSPHYIYNEQF	TRBV27	TRBJ2-1	.
SAREVRGRRTDTEAF	TRBV20-1	TRBJ1-1	.
ASSPGQLTSGNTIY	TRBV7-9	TRBJ1-3	TRBD1
ASSLLSYEQY	TRBV12-3/TRBV12-4	TRBJ2-7	.
ATSREAGLAGITQY	TRBV15	TRBJ2-3	TRBD2
ASSLEITDTQY	TRBV5-1	TRBJ2-3	.
ASSVGLVTGELF	TRBV11-2	TRBJ2-2	.
SARGRGGNNEQF	TRBV20-1	TRBJ2-1	TRBD2
SASPPWGAEHGYT	TRBV20-1	TRBJ1-2	.